Sequencing of this T cell receptor (beta chain) was carried out in a study of blood T cell repertoires in COVID-19. Turning to the study itself: Acute-phase and convalescent COVID-19 samples originated in the United States, Italy and Spain. T cells, B-cell-depleted T cells, or PBMCs supplied cDNA or gDNA.

Under the authors' procedure: Reference gene primer amplification in the assay estimated nucleated cell counts. TCRdb's table, derived via immunoSEQ multiplex PCR, lists solely in-frame clones and lacks some. The V and J calls and clone size come from that table; D and trimming were worked out from the DNA. Of about 140,000 clones listed, 75% to 90% were seen once; the top ten hold roughly 4.5%. The sample taken for sequencing was peripheral blood. This receptor was taken from a human donor in a cohort sampled during active COVID-19.

Written as DNA, the CDR3 is TGTGCCACCAGTGGGGATCTAGGGACAGGGGGCACAGATACGCAGTATTTT. Translating it yields CATSGDLGTGGTDTQYF. J is TRBJ2-3 and V is TRBV24-1, with 10 nucleotides matching TRBD1. Trimming cost V 5 bases and J 1 base; bases outside gene matches: 8. The CDR3 has 17 residues. Germline loops: CDR1 KGHDR, CDR2 SFDVKD.